The 8 T cell receptor beta chains reported below all come from one sample, sequenced in a study of T cells in narcolepsy. The assay was immunoSEQ multiplex PCR, and TCRdb's table has in-frame clones only and misses some. The table has approximately 26,000 clones, approximately 80% seen once. Sequencing input: memory (CD45RA-) CD4+ T cells from blood. The receptor set was obtained from a human donor in good health.

The chain recombines TRBV5-1 with TRBJ2-7, with D perhaps matching TRBD1 (6 bases). V gave up 5 bases and J gave up 5 bases, with 14 bases separating them. The CDR3 covers 13 residues. Germline assignment: CDR1 SGHRS and CDR2 YFSETQ. The CDR3 bases are TGCGCCAGCAGGAAACAGGGAATCCACGAGCAGTACTTC. As protein: CASRKQGIHEQYF. The full variable domain, in which reference TRBV5-1 and TRBJ2-7 provide the parts outside the CDR3, is KAGVTQTPRYLIKTRGQQVTLSCSPISGHRSVSWYQQTPGQGLQFLFEYFSETQRNKGNFPGRFSGRQFSNSRSEMNVSTLELGDSALYLCASRKQGIHEQYFGPGTRLTVT.

The sample holds a few counts of this clone. This chain links TRBV19 with TRBJ1-3; D not resolved. Trimming left V 7 bases short and J 2 bases short, with 9 bases between. The CDR3 has 13 residues. Germline CDR1 LNHDA, CDR2 SQIVND (reference sequence). In DNA, the CDR3 is TGTGCCAGTATGGTAGAGCCTGGAAACACCATATATTTT. It specifies CASMVEPGNTIYF.

In DNA form, the CDR3 reads TGCAGCGTTGAACCCGGGTGGGGGGAGACCCAGTACTTC. Residues: CSVEPGWGETQYF. V gene TRBV29-1 combines with J gene TRBJ2-5; D is tentatively TRBD1 or TRBD2 (5 bases each). The germline CDR1 and CDR2 sequences are SQVTM and ANQGSEA. V lost 2 bases to trimming and J lost 5 bases, with 12 bases between them. This CDR3 spans 13 amino acids.

In its sample, this clone was seen once. The rearrangement links TRBV6-5 to TRBJ2-1; 7 bases are shared with TRBD2. The CDR3 has 15 amino acids. The trim removed 6 bases at V and 3 bases at J, leaving 8 bases unmatched. Germline-derived CDR1 and CDR2 are MNHEY and SVGAGI. CDR3: CASRRSGKIYNEQFF. In nucleotides, the CDR3 is TGTGCCAGCAGGAGAAGCGGGAAAATCTACAATGAGCAGTTCTTC.

The chain has TRBV5-8 and TRBJ1-5; D is unclear. Germline CDR1 is SGHTS and CDR2 is YDEGEE. V was cut by 4 bases and J by 6 bases, with 8 bases left in between. This CDR3 comprises 12 residues. The CDR3 region is CASSPIGQPQHF. The DNA for the CDR3 is TGTGCCAGCAGCCCGATCGGTCAGCCCCAGCATTTT.

The chain joins TRBV6-6 to TRBJ2-7, with 7 bases lining up with TRBD1. Per germline, CDR1 MNHNY and CDR2 SVGAGI (reference sequence). The V and J ends lost 5 bases and 0 bases, in that order; junction bases with no gene match: 10. The CDR3 covers 16 residues. In nucleotides, the CDR3 is TGTGCCAGCAGTGTAAACCGGGACAGACACTCCTACGAGCAGTACTTC. Translating it yields CASSVNRDRHSYEQYF.

This chain uses TRBV28 with TRBJ2-5, with 7 bases fitting TRBD2. CDR1 and CDR2 (germline): MDHEN, SYDVKM. With 4 bases clipped from V and 2 bases from J, the junction kept 10 bases outside the gene matches. The CDR3 covers 16 residues. For the CDR3, the DNA is TGTGCCAGCAGTTCCCCCTCTAGCGGCTTGCAAGAGACCCAGTACTTC. This encodes CASSSPSSGLQETQYF.

The table lists this clone with a count of one. The chain has TRBV30 and TRBJ1-5, with a tentative D call TRBD1 (5 bases). Between the trimmed V and J ends, which lost 4 bases and 2 bases, there was a span of 9 bases. CDR1 is GTSNPN and CDR2 is SVGIG in the germline V gene (reference sequence). This CDR3 comprises 13 residues. The chain's CDR3 is CAWKGGGNQPQHF. CDR3 DNA: TGTGCCTGGAAGGGAGGGGGCAATCAGCCCCAGCATTTT. The full variable domain, with the rest looked up from reference TRBV30 and TRBJ1-5, is SQTIHQWPATLVQPVGSPLSLECTVEGTSNPNLYWYRQAAGRGLQLLFYSVGIGQISSEVPQNLSASRPQDRQFILSSKKLLLSDSGFYLCAWKGGGNQPQHFGDGTRLSIL.